This T cell receptor (beta chain) came from a study of CD8+CD57+ T cells in acquired aplastic anemia. About the research overall: Sorting CD4+ and CD8+ cells gave DNA averaging 3.2 ug. Healthy donors gave about 10.8 million reads on average for CD4+ cells. Study conclusions and caveats: Patients and controls shared some 30 CD8+ CDR3 sequences, highly expressed in patients. The CD8+ Simpson's diversity of patients and controls was not significantly different.

Comment on this clonotype: Its matching antigen is unknown.

The template for TCR beta VDJ and CDR3 sequence profiling was genomic DNA. MiXCR was run by TCRdb on the reads, yielding one entry per CDR3 protein. In the table there are 400,000 to 450,000 distinct CDR3 sequences, about two thirds of which are singletons. The V end lost 0 bases, the J end lost 5 bases, and 14 bases lay between the germline ends. This CDR3 is 15 amino acids long. Looked up from germline, CDR1 is LNHNV and CDR2 is YYDKDF (reference sequence). What was sequenced was sorted CD4+, CD8+, or CD8+CD57+ T cells (not recorded which) from PBMCs. The chain links TRBV15 to TRBJ2-7, with TRBD1 as a possible D gene (5 bases). The sequence was collected from a human donor in good health, serving as a control. In nucleotides, the CDR3 is TGTGCCACCAGCAGAGATTCCCAGGGATCCGACGAGCAGTACTTC. Its protein product is CATSRDSQGSDEQYF. The whole variable domain, remainder taken from reference TRBV15 and TRBJ2-7, is DAMVIQNPRYQVTQFGKPVTLSCSQTLNHNVMYWYQQKSSQAPKLLFHYYDKDFNNEADTPDNFQSRRPNTSFCFLDIRSPGLGDTAMYLCATSRDSQGSDEQYFGPGTRLTVT.